The subject of this entry is one TCR beta chain. Its specific antigen is unknown. At one boundary the junction diverges from the germline segment, which might be a read error. The germline V gene supplies CDR1 MNHEY and CDR2 SVGAGI. The CDR3 starts with the cysteine, ends with the phenylalanine, and has 19 residues. Of the read, only the CDR3 DNA is kept; its 57 bases are in frame from base 1. To demonstrate the VDJtools post-analysis software, the study profiled TCR beta repertoires from the peripheral blood of about 13 young patients with multiple sclerosis. The multiple sclerosis patients were children and adolescents between about 6 and 16 years of age. The sample is drawn from a study of post-analysis software for immune sequencing data (dated by TCRdb to between 2014 and 2016). Study-level background: Recorded disease courses included relapsing-remitting, secondary progressive and progressive-relapsing multiple sclerosis, with some patients lacking subtype annotation. Patient repertoires were compared against some twelve previously published healthy control repertoires from donors aged about 6 to 25 years. A subset of samples was prepared in parallel using single-end sample barcoding, then pooled and co-amplified after Illumina adapter ligation. Results the study describes overall, beyond this receptor: Roughly 5 TRBV segments, including TRBV5-6, TRBV5-1 and TRBV20-1, were significantly more frequent in patients than controls. The multiple sclerosis patient group was slightly younger than the control group. Normalized Chao1 diversity was significantly lower in multiple sclerosis patients than controls, suggesting substantial peripheral T-cell clonal expansion. Direct clustering with F measure revealed strong co-clustering of samples prepared in the same batch, which led to a batch-effect correction.

Libraries were built with PCR. The sequencing machine was an Illumina HiSeq 2500. To reduce PCR and sequencing biases, unique molecular identifiers were built into the TCR beta cDNA libraries. Roughly 500,000 cDNA molecules were obtained per 1 to 10 million input T cells, so each molecule approximated one T cell. The patient libraries were prepared and sequenced using the same protocol as the earlier healthy control dataset. Within a given batch, samples were prepared together, multiplexed and sequenced on the same HiSeq lane. In the source study's methods: Raw barcoded reads were processed with MIGEC, discarding single-read molecular identifier groups before consensus assembly and CDR3 extraction. Clonotype tables were post-analysed with VDJtools, and diversity was normalized by down-sampling all datasets to the smallest sample size. Repertoire overlap clustering matched CDR3 amino acid but not nucleotide sequences to correct batch-related cross-sample contamination. TCRdb applied fastp at Q25 and MiXCR to the public reads, then kept only in-frame beta chains. Rows are combined by CDR3 protein, so each entry shows the most common genes and DNA. TCRdb's processing, not the authors', yielded these V and J calls. Across this sample there are roughly 410,000 distinct CDR3 sequences, with less than 40% seen only once. The top ten clones comprise 10% to 15% of the sample.

Sequencing was done on a sample of blood. This TCR was recovered from a girl under 18 with multiple sclerosis. The chain was built from TRBV6-5 and TRBJ2-6; the junction holds 11 bases that match TRBD1. The CDR3 here reads CANSWDPGTGGSGANVLTF. In nucleotide form, the sequence is TGTGCCAACAGTTGGGACCCTGGGACAGGGGGCTCTGGGGCCAACGTCCTGACTTTC.